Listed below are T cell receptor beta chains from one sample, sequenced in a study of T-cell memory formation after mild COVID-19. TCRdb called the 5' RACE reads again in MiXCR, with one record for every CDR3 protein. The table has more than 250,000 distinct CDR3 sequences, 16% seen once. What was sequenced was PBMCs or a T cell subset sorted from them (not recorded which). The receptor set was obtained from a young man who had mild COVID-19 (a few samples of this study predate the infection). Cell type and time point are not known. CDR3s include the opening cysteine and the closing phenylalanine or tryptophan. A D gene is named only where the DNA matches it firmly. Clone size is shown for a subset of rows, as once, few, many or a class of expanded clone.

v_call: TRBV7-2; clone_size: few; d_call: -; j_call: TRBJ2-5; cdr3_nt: TGTGCCAGCAGCCCCCGTGCTAAAGAGACCCAGTACTTC; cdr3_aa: CASSPRAKETQYF
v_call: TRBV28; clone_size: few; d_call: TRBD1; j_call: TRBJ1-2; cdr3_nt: TGTGCCAGCAGCTTAGTACTCCCGGGACAGGGGGCAGGTGGCTACACCTTC; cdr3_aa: CASSLVLPGQGAGGYTF
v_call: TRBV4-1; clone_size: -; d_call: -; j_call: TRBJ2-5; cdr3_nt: TGCGCCAGCAGCCAAGAGGGGCAGACCCCGGGGGAGACCCAGTACTTC; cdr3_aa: CASSQEGQTPGETQYF
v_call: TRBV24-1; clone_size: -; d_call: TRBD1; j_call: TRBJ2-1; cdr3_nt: TGTGCCACCAGTGATTCTCGACAGGGGTTAGGCAATGAGCAGTTCTTC; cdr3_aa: CATSDSRQGLGNEQFF
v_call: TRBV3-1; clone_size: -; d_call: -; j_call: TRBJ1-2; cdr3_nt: TGTGCCAGCAGCCAAGATGGACAGCTCTATGGCTACACCTTC; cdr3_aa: CASSQDGQLYGYTF
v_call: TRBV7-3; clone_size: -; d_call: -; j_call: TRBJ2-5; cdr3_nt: TGTGCCAGCAGCAACGGCCCCGTCGAGACCCAGTACTTC; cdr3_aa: CASSNGPVETQYF
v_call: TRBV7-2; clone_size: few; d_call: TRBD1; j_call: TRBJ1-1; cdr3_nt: TGTGCCAGCAGCTTAGGGCGGACAGGGAACACTGAAGCTTTCTTT; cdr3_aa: CASSLGRTGNTEAFF
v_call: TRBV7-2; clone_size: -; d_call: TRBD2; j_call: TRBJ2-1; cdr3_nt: TGTGCCAGCAGCTTGAACGTAGCGGGGGGTACTTACAATGAGCAGTTCTTC; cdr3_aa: CASSLNVAGGTYNEQFF
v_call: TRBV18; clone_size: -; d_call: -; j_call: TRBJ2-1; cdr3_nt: TGTGCCAGCTCCCCGAACAGGGACGATGAGCAGTTCTTC; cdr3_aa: CASSPNRDDEQFF
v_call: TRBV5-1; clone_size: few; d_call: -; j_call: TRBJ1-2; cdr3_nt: TGCGCCAGCGGTTCAGGGGCTAACTATGGCTACACCTTC; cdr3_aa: CASGSGANYGYTF
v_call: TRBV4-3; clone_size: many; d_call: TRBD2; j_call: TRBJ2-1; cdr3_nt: TGCGCCAGCAGCCAAAAGTCGGGGGGGCTCTACAATGAGCAGTTCTTC; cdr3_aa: CASSQKSGGLYNEQFF
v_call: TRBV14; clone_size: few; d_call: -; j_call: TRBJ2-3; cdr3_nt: TGTGCCAGCAGCCAGCAGCGAGGTACGCAGTATTTT; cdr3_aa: CASSQQRGTQYF
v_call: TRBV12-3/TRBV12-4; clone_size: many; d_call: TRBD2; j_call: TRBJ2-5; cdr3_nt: TGTGCCAGCAGTTCCGGGGGGAAGGAGACCCAGTACTTC; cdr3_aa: CASSSGGKETQYF
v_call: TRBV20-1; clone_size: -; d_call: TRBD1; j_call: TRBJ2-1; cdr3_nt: TGCAGTGCCAGAGACGGGACAGGAAGGGTCGGTGAGCAGTTCTTC; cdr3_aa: CSARDGTGRVGEQFF
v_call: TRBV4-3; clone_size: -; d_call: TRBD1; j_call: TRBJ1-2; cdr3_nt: TGCGCCAGCAGCCAGGGACAGGGCTTAGGTGGCTACACCTTC; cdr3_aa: CASSQGQGLGGYTF
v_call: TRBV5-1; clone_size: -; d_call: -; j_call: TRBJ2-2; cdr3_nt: TGCGCCAGCAGCTTGGACAGGATTCTCGGGGAGCTGTTTTTT; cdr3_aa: CASSLDRILGELFF
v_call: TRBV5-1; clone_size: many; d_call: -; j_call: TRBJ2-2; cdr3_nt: TGCGCCAGCAGGTTTCTTATGAACACCGGGGAGCTGTTTTTT; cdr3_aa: CASRFLMNTGELFF
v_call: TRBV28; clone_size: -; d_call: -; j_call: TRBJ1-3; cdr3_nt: TGTGCCAGCCCGTCGGGCTCTGGAAACACCATATATTTT; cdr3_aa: CASPSGSGNTIYF
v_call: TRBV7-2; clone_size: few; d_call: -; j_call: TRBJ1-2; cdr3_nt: TGTGCCAGCAGCGATGGGAGGGGATATGGCTACACCTTC; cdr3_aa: CASSDGRGYGYTF
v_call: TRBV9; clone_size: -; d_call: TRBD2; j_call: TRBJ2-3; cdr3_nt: TGTGCCAGCAGCGTTAGCGGGGGTGAAGATACGCAGTATTTT; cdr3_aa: CASSVSGGEDTQYF
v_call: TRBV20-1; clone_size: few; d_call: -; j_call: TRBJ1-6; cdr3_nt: TGCAGTGCTAGTCGGGAGCGTCATAATTCACCCCTCCACTTT; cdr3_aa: CSASRERHNSPLHF
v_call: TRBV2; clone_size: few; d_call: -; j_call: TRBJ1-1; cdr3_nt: TGTGCCAGTGGGAAAGGCACTGAAGCTTTCTTT; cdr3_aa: CASGKGTEAFF
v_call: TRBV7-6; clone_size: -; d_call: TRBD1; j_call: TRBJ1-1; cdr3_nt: TGTGCCAGCTCTACTTCCCCCTCGACAGGGATCGCTGAAGCTTTCTTT; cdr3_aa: CASSTSPSTGIAEAFF
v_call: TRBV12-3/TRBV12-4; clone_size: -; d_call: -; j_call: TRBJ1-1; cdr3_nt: TGTGCCAGCAGTTTCTCGCAGATGAACACTGAAGCTTTCTTT; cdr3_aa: CASSFSQMNTEAFF
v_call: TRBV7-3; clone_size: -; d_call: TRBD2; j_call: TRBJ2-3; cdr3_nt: TGTGCCAGCAGCTGGGACGGGGGGTCTACAGATACGCAGTATTTT; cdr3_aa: CASSWDGGSTDTQYF
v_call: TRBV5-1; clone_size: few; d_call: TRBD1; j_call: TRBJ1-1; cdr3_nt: TGCGCCAGCGGCAATACAGGGGGCACGAGAGCTTTCTTT; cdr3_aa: CASGNTGGTRAFF
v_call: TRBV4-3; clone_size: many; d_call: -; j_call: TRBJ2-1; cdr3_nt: TGCGCCAGCAGCCAAGGGCGGGCACGTGAGCAGTTCTTC; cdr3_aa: CASSQGRAREQFF
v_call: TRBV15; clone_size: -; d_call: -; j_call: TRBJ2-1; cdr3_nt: TGTGCCACCAGCAGAGAGGCTCCGGCGGGGCAGTTCTTC; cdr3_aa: CATSREAPAGQFF
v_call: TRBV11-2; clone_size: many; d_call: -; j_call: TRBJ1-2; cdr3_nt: TGTGCCAGCAGCTTAGGGACCGGGGATGGCTACACCTTC; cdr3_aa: CASSLGTGDGYTF
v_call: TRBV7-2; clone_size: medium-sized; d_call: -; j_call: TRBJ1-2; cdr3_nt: TGTGCCAGCAGCCCAGGCTTGGGGCTCTATGGCTACACCTTC; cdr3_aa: CASSPGLGLYGYTF
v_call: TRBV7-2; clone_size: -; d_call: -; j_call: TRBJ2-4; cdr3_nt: TGTGCCAGCAGCTTCTCCCAAGTAGCCAAAAACATTCAGTACTTC; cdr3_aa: CASSFSQVAKNIQYF
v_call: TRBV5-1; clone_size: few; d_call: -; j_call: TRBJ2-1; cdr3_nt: TGCGCCAGCAGCTTGAGTCCAGGGGAGAATGAGCAGTTCTTC; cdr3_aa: CASSLSPGENEQFF
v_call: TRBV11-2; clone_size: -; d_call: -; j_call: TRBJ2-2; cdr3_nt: TGTGCCAGCAGGCGGAGCGCACCAGCGGACACCGGGGAGCTGTTTTTT; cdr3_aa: CASRRSAPADTGELFF
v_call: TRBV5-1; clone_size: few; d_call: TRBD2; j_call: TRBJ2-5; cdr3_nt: TGCGCCAGCAGCTTGGTTGCGGGGGGACCTACCCAAGAGACCCAGTACTTC; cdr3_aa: CASSLVAGGPTQETQYF
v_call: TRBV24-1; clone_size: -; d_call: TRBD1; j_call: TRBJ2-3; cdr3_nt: TGTGCCACCAGTGGGGGACAGGGAGGTTTGACAGATACGCAGTATTTT; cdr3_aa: CATSGGQGGLTDTQYF
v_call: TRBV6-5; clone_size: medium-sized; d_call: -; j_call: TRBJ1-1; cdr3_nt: TGTGCCAGCAGTTACTACCCCGGTCGGGGCACTGAAGCTTTCTTT; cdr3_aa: CASSYYPGRGTEAFF
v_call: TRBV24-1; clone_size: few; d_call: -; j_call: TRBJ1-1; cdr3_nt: TGTGCCACCAGTCCCAGTGGCGGAAACACTGAAGCTTTCTTT; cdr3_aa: CATSPSGGNTEAFF
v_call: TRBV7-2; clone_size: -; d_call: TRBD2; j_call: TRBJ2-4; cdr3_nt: TGTGCCAGCAGCTTAGGCCCGTTGCGGGGGGTAGCCAAAAACATTCAGTACTTC; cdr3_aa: CASSLGPLRGVAKNIQYF
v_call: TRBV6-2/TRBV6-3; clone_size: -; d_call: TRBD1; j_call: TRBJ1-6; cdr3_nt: TGTGCCAGCAGTACCCGACAGGGGAATTCACCCCTCCACTTT; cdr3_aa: CASSTRQGNSPLHF
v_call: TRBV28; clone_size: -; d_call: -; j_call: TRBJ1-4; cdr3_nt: TGTGCCAGCAGTTTTCCGAGGGATGAAAAACTGTTTTTT; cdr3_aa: CASSFPRDEKLFF
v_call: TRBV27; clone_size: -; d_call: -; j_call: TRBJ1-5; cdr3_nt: TGTGCCAGCAGTTTATCGTGGAGTAGCAATCAGCCCCAGCATTTT; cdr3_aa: CASSLSWSSNQPQHF
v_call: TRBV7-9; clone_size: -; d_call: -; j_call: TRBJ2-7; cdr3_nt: TGTGCCAGCAGGCCGATCAGGGGGGCCTACGAGCAGTACTTC; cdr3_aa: CASRPIRGAYEQYF
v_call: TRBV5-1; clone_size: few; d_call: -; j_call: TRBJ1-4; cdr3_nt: TGCGCCAGCAGCCCGACCCAGGGAAATGAAAAACTGTTTTTT; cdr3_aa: CASSPTQGNEKLFF
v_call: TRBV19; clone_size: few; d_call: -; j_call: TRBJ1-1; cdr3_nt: TGTGCCACAAAACTCAGAGGGAAGGAAGCTTTCTTT; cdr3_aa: CATKLRGKEAFF
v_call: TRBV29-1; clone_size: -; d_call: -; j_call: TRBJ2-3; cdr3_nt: TGCAGCGTTGCGGATTACAGGGCCCCCACAGATACGCAGTATTTT; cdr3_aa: CSVADYRAPTDTQYF
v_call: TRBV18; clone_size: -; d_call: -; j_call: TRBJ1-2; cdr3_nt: TGTGCCAGCTCACCCGACAGTGCTGGCTACACCTTC; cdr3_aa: CASSPDSAGYTF
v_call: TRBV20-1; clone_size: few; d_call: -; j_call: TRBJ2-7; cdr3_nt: TGCAGTGCTAGCCCCACAGGCTACGAGCAGTACTTC; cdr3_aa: CSASPTGYEQYF
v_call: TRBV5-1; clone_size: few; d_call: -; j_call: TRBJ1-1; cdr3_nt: TGCGCCAGCAGCTTGGATGGCCACAGGGTGAACACTGAAGCTTTCTTT; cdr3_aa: CASSLDGHRVNTEAFF
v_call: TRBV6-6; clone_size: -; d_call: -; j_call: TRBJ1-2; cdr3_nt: TGTGCCAGTTCGGGACACGGGGATTATGGCTACACCTTC; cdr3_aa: CASSGHGDYGYTF
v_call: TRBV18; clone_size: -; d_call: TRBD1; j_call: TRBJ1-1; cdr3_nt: TGTGCCAGCTCCCCGGGACAGGGGGCTAGGAACACTGAAGCTTTCTTT; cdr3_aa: CASSPGQGARNTEAFF
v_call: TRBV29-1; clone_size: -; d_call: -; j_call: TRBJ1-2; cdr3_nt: TGCAGCGTTCGAGGGGTAGCTAACTATGGCTACACCTTC; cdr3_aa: CSVRGVANYGYTF
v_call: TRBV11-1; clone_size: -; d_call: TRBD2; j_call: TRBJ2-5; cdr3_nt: TGTGCCAGCAGCTTGGGACTAAAAGAGACCCAGTACTTC; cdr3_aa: CASSLGLKETQYF
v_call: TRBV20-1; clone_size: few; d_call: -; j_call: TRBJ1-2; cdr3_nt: TGCAGTGCTAGGGGTGGGGGCAACTGGGGAGGCTATGGCTACACCTTC; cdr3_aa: CSARGGGNWGGYGYTF